This T cell receptor (beta chain) was captured in a study of blood T cell repertoires in COVID-19. Whole-study context: From T cells, B-cell-depleted T cells, or PBMCs came the material, which was cDNA or gDNA.

The trim removed 4 bases at V and 0 bases at J, leaving 5 bases unmatched. CDR1 is GTSNPN and CDR2 is SVGIG in the germline V gene (reference sequence). The CDR3 is 14 residues long. Assay used: immunoSEQ multiplex PCR; TCRdb lists only in-frame clones, some missing. Seen here are about 250,000 clones, around four fifths observed once, and the top ten hold about 9%. The source is a man between 40 and 49 years old with active or convalescent COVID-19. What was sequenced was peripheral blood. The genes are TRBV30 and TRBJ1-1; 7 nucleotides line up with TRBD1. The CDR3 spells CAWITGDMNTEAFF. In nucleotides, the CDR3 is TGTGCCTGGATAACAGGGGACATGAACACTGAAGCTTTCTTT. Drawing the rest from reference TRBV30 and TRBJ1-1, the complete variable domain is SQTIHQWPATLVQPVGSPLSLECTVEGTSNPNLYWYRQAAGRGLQLLFYSVGIGQISSEVPQNLSASRPQDRQFILSSKKLLLSDSGFYLCAWITGDMNTEAFFGQGTRLTVV.